The 18 T cell receptor beta chains presented below share a single source sample, sequenced in a study of blood T cell repertoires in COVID-19. Data came from immunoSEQ multiplex PCR; TCRdb stores just in-frame clones and leaves some out. This sample carries approximately 300,000 clones, about nine tenths of them seen once, and the ten largest clones take 3.7%. Sequencing used peripheral blood. These receptors were obtained from a woman aged 40 to 55 with acute or convalescent COVID-19.

The chain joins TRBV7-6 to TRBJ1-6; D gene uncertain. V lost 1 base and J lost 0, with 7 bases in between. This CDR3 spans 16 amino acids. Germline-derived CDR1 and CDR2 are SGHVS and FNYEAQ. CDR3 nucleotides: TGTGCCAGCAGCTTAGAAGGGAGCTCCTATAATTCACCCCTCCACTTT. This encodes CASSLEGSSYNSPLHF.

The rearrangement joins TRBV18 to TRBJ1-1, with D uncertain. Germline V CDR1 and CDR2: KGHSH, LQKENI. This CDR3 region has 12 residues. The V and J ends lost 6 bases and 3 bases respectively, with 8 bases between them. CDR3 sequence reads: CASSPQYTEAFF. DNA for the CDR3: TGTGCCAGCTCCCCGCAGTACACTGAAGCTTTCTTT. The full variable domain, with the rest looked up from reference TRBV18 and TRBJ1-1, is NAGVMQNPRHLVRRRGQEARLRCSPMKGHSHVYWYRQLPEEGLKFMVYLQKENIIDESGMPKERFSAEFPKEGPSILRIQQVVRGDSAAYFCASSPQYTEAFFGQGTRLTVV.

Here the CDR3 DNA reads TGTGCCTGGAGAAGACGACAGGGATCCGGAAACACCATATATTTT. It codes for CAWRRRQGSGNTIYF. The rearrangement joins TRBV30 to TRBJ1-3, with TRBD1 identical over 7 bases. This CDR3 is built from 15 residues. V lost 3 bases to trimming and J lost 4 bases; unmatched junction nucleotides: 9. Germline values: CDR1 GTSNPN, CDR2 SVGIG (reference sequence).

V is TRBV27 and J is TRBJ1-3; the D is unclear. The CDR3 runs 14 residues. V was trimmed by 3 bases and J by 2 bases, leaving 8 bases between them. The V gene's germline CDR1 is MNHEY and CDR2 SMNVEV (reference sequence). The CDR3 region is CASSLTETGNTIYF. DNA of the CDR3: TGTGCCAGCAGTTTGACGGAGACTGGAAACACCATATATTTT.

The V gene is TRBV12-3 or TRBV12-4, the J gene TRBJ1-5; D is undetermined. Trimming removed 7 bases from V and 2 bases from J, with 9 bases in between. The CDR3 is 13 residues long. CDR3 amino acids: CASTPQGNQPQHF. As DNA, the CDR3 is TGTGCCAGCACGCCCCAGGGCAATCAGCCCCAGCATTTT.

In the case of this clone: The sample has other DNA sequences that encode this CDR3 too. The chain couples TRBV2 to TRBJ1-1, with no clear D. This CDR3 has 13 residues. Per the germline V gene, CDR1 is SNHLY and CDR2 is FYNNEI. V was clipped by 4 bases and J by 0 bases, with 6 bases between them. In DNA, the CDR3 is TGTGCCAGCAGTGTAGAACTGAACACTGAAGCTTTCTTT. Residues: CASSVELNTEAFF.

This chain connects TRBV11-2 to TRBJ1-5; 7 nucleotides line up with TRBD1. V lost 5 bases to trimming and J lost 4 bases; unmatched junction nucleotides: 8. Germline assignment: CDR1 SGHAT and CDR2 FQNNGV. The CDR3 loop spans 15 amino acids. CDR3 sequence: CASSPRQGRNQPQHF. CDR3 sequence (DNA): TGTGCCAGCAGCCCACGACAGGGAAGAAATCAGCCCCAGCATTTT.

The chain is built from TRBV5-6 and TRBJ1-5; weak D call: TRBD1 (6 bases). The V end lost 0 bases, the J end lost 2 bases, and 9 bases lay between the germline ends. From germline, CDR1 is SGHDT and CDR2 YYEEEE. This CDR3 contains 15 residues. CDR3 coding DNA: TGTGCCAGCAGCTTGGTCTCAGGGGGCAATCAGCCCCAGCATTTT. It specifies CASSLVSGGNQPQHF. Using reference TRBV5-6 and TRBJ1-5 for the parts outside the CDR3, the full variable domain is DAGVTQSPTHLIKTRGQQVTLRCSPKSGHDTVSWYQQALGQGPQFIFQYYEEEERQRGNFPDRFSGHQFPNYSSELNVNALLLGDSALYLCASSLVSGGNQPQHFGDGTRLSIL.

The J gene is TRBJ2-3, the V gene TRBV28, with 9 bases fitting TRBD1. Germline CDR1 MDHEN, CDR2 SYDVKM. The CDR3 covers 16 residues. Unmatched junction bases numbered 6, after V lost 5 bases and J lost 0 bases. This CDR3 is CASSPLQGASTDTQYF. CDR3 nucleotides: TGTGCCAGCAGTCCGCTACAGGGGGCTAGCACAGATACGCAGTATTTT.

The CDR3, as DNA: TGTGCCAGCAGCTACGGACAGGGTTTCGATACGCAGTATTTT. Translating it yields CASSYGQGFDTQYF. V gene TRBV6-5 combines with J gene TRBJ2-3, with 8 bases matching TRBD1. Trimming removed 6 bases from V and 6 bases from J; junction bases left unmatched: 8. The CDR3 contains 14 residues. CDR1 and CDR2 from the germline V gene are MNHEY and SVGAGI.

This clone was seen more than once but under ten times. The V gene is TRBV7-9, the J gene TRBJ2-1, with a possible D match to TRBD1 (6 bases). CDR1 SEHNR and CDR2 FQNEAQ come from the germline V gene (reference sequence). With 4 bases removed from V and 9 bases from J, the gap between germline ends came to 19 bases. This CDR3 spans 15 amino acids. This chain's CDR3 is CASSSQLSPQGEQFF. The CDR3 DNA follows: TGTGCCAGCAGCTCTCAACTCTCACCACAGGGTGAGCAGTTCTTC.

J is TRBJ1-5 and V is TRBV7-6; no reliable D call. V was shortened by 8 bases and J by 8 bases, with 34 bases between the two germline ends. This CDR3 contains 19 residues. Germline CDR1 reads SGHVS; CDR2 reads FNYEAQ. CDR3 protein: CASYYAHDQADHCVEPQHF. The CDR3 region has the DNA TGTGCCAGCTACTACGCGCACGACCAAGCGGATCACTGTGTTGAGCCCCAGCATTTT.

V usage is TRBV5-6 and J usage is TRBJ1-2; 7 bases agree with TRBD1. Unmatched junction bases numbered 13, after V lost 4 bases and J lost 4 bases. The CDR3 spans 16 residues. Germline V gene sequence: CDR1 SGHDT, CDR2 YYEEEE. DNA of the CDR3: TGTGCCAGCAGCCTGACAGGGTGGCTTTCTTCCTATGGCTACACCTTC. This sequence encodes CASSLTGWLSSYGYTF. Drawing the rest from reference TRBV5-6 and TRBJ1-2, the complete variable domain is DAGVTQSPTHLIKTRGQQVTLRCSPKSGHDTVSWYQQALGQGPQFIFQYYEEEERQRGNFPDRFSGHQFPNYSSELNVNALLLGDSALYLCASSLTGWLSSYGYTFGSGTRLTVV.

The V call is TRBV4-1, the J call TRBJ2-7, with 10 bases fitting TRBD2. Germline V gives CDR1 MGHRA, CDR2 YSYEKL. There are 15 residues in the CDR3. Trimming took 4 bases from V and 0 from J; bases not matched to a gene: 3. This CDR3 is CASSRTSGPSYEQYV. The CDR3 DNA sequence: TGCGCCAGCAGCCGGACTAGCGGCCCCTCCTACGAGCAGTACGTC.

This rearrangement joins TRBV3-1 (or the pseudogene TRBV3-2) to TRBJ2-3, with no clear D. The germline gives CDR1 LGHDT, CDR2 YNNKEL (reference sequence). The CDR3 spans 16 residues. Trimming pared 3 bases from V and 2 bases from J, leaving 15 bases between. The CDR3 is CASSQSPDTFTDTQYF. The CDR3 DNA sequence: TGTGCCAGCAGCCAGTCCCCAGACACGTTCACAGATACGCAGTATTTT.

The chain recombines TRBV11-3 with TRBJ2-1; D is perhaps TRBD2 (5 bases). Per germline, CDR1 SGHNT and CDR2 YENEEA. The CDR3 is 14 residues long. Between the trimmed V and J ends, which lost 4 bases and 6 bases, there was a span of 13 bases. The CDR3 loop is CASSSQDGINEQFF. CDR3 DNA sequence: TGTGCCAGCAGCTCCCAGGACGGGATCAATGAGCAGTTCTTC.

This clone was observed a handful of times. V usage is TRBV5-1 and J usage is TRBJ2-5; TRBD2 matches 9 bases. In germline, CDR1 is SGHRS, CDR2 YFSETQ. With V trimmed by 0 bases and J by 5 bases, 5 bases remained unmatched. CDR3 size: 15 residues. CDR3 sequence: CASSLAGTSIETQYF. CDR3 DNA: TGCGCCAGCAGCTTGGCCGGGACTAGCATCGAGACCCAGTACTTC.

The J gene is TRBJ2-2, the V gene TRBV11-2, with 7 positions matching TRBD2. Germline CDR1 reads SGHAT; CDR2 reads FQNNGV. CDR3 length equals 15 residues. J lost 4 bases, V lost 6 bases, and 8 bases had no gene match. The CDR3 region is CASRSGTKITGELFF. The CDR3 DNA reads as TGTGCCAGCAGATCCGGGACTAAGATCACCGGGGAGCTGTTTTTT. The full variable domain, rest sourced from reference TRBV11-2 and TRBJ2-2, is EAGVAQSPRYKIIEKRQSVAFWCNPISGHATLYWYQQILGQGPKLLIQFQNNGVVDDSQLPKDRFSAERLKGVDSTLKIQPAKLEDSAVYLCASRSGTKITGELFFGEGSRLTVL.